The clone carrying this T cell receptor (beta chain) was observed at least ten times. The germline gives CDR1 SGHDT, CDR2 YYEEEE. The V gene lost 3 bases and the J gene lost 2 bases, with 6 bases spanning the gap. CDR3 size: 13 residues. In TCRdb, the RT-PCR reads were re-called with MiXCR into one record per CDR3 protein. Among about 680,000 distinct CDR3 sequences listed, 11% to 15% were seen once. The clonotype was recovered from a female donor in good health, serving as a healthy control. The chain joins TRBV5-6 to TRBJ1-3; no clear D gene. Material for sequencing was memory CD4+ T cells from blood. As DNA, the CDR3 is TGTGCCAGCAGCTCGGGTACTGGAAACACCATATATTTT. It specifies CASSSGTGNTIYF. Full variable domain (rest looked up from reference TRBV5-6 and TRBJ1-3): DAGVTQSPTHLIKTRGQQVTLRCSPKSGHDTVSWYQQALGQGPQFIFQYYEEEERQRGNFPDRFSGHQFPNYSSELNVNALLLGDSALYLCASSSGTGNTIYFGEGSWLTVV.